These 23 T cell receptor beta chains share one sample of origin, sequenced in a study of CD8+ T cells in alopecia areata. cDNA prepared by RNA extraction and subsequent reverse transcription served as the template for sequencing. Profiled with immunoSEQ multiplex PCR; TCRdb holds only in-frame clones, not every one. The sample presents around 290,000 clones, none singletons. Sorting of pooled cutaneous lymph node cells used CD4, CD8alpha, NKG2D, NKG2ACE and other markers. Input material: CD4+ T cells sorted from a lymph node. These receptors were taken from a C3H/HeJ mouse with alopecia areata. For this mouse line, the MHC haplotype is H2-k.

Only a few counts were recorded for this clone. Mouse germline and gene names are used. The read falls 4 residues short of the CDR3 end, and the missing part is taken from the germline J gene. Other DNA sequences of this sample code for an identical CDR3. V gene TRBV5 combines with J gene TRBJ2-7; 9 bases line up with TRBD2. There are 14 residues in the CDR3. The germline V gene has CDR1 LGHNA and CDR2 YNLKQL (reference sequence). The covered CDR3 bases are TGTGCCAGCAGCCATACTGGGGGGCCTTAT. Its protein product is CASSHTGGPY. The whole CDR3 protein is CASSHTGGPYEQYF.

This clone turned up a few times. Gene names are the mouse ones. The read gets to within 4 residues of the CDR3 end, and the germline J gene fills in the rest. This sequence joins TRBV1 and TRBJ2-1, with 11 bases identical to TRBD1. This CDR3 region has 15 residues. From germline, CDR1 is NSQYPW and CDR2 LRSPGD (reference sequence). The J segment lost 2 bases and the V segment lost 4 bases, leaving 1 base of the junction unmatched. The CDR3 spells CTCSEGQGDYAEQFF. The sequenced CDR3 bases are TGCACCTGCAGTGAGGGACAGGGGGACTATGCT.

The table lists this clone with a few counts. Gene names follow the mouse nomenclature. The sequence runs out 4 residues before the end of the CDR3; the remainder is reconstructed from the germline J gene. The sample holds other DNA sequences that translate to the same CDR3. The chain combines TRBV13-1 with TRBJ2-2; 11 nucleotides agree with TRBD1. CDR1 is NSHNY and CDR2 is SYGAGN in the germline V gene. After removal of 3 bases from V and 0 bases from J, the junction contained 1 base not matched to a gene. The CDR3 runs 16 residues. The part of the CDR3 DNA that was read is TGTGCCAGCAGTGGGGACAGGGGGTCAAACACCGGG. It yields the protein CASSGDRGSNTG. The full-length CDR3 reads as CASSGDRGSNTGQLYF.

As concerns this clone: Here the gene names and germline are mouse. The sequenced fragment ends 4 residues before the CDR3 boundary, so the rest is inferred from the germline J gene. The rearrangement joins TRBV19 to TRBJ2-1; D ambiguous. CDR1 and CDR2 (germline): FNHDT, SITEND (reference sequence). CDR3 length equals 13 residues. V was trimmed by 5 bases and J by 1 base, leaving 7 bases between them. The CDR3 spells CASSPKNYAEQFF. The CDR3 DNA, read in part, is TGTGCCAGCAGCCCAAAAAACTATGCT.

Remarks on this clone: These gene names are mouse names. The read halts 4 residues ahead of the CDR3 end, with the missing end drawn from the germline J gene. The chain is built from TRBV5 and TRBJ2-2; 12 positions match TRBD2. The germline V gene has CDR1 LGHNA and CDR2 YNLKQL (reference sequence). The CDR3 has 15 residues. Partial CDR3 DNA: TGTGCCAGCAGCCAAGAGGGACTGGGGGGCGGG. Translating it yields CASSQEGLGGG. The CDR3, in full, reads CASSQEGLGGGQLYF.

As to this clone: The genes are named according to mouse. The CDR3 goes on 4 residues after the read ends, and that part is filled in from the germline J gene. The V and J genes are TRBV13-1 and TRBJ2-1, with D perhaps TRBD1 (6 bases). Germline V gives CDR1 NSHNY, CDR2 SYGAGN. This CDR3 comprises 12 residues. The sequenced part of the CDR3 DNA is TGTGCCAGCAGTCCCGACAGGGCT. This codes for CASSPDRA. The full CDR3 reads CASSPDRAEQFF.

This clone was detected a few times. All gene names here are mouse names. The read comes to an end 4 residues before the CDR3 does, leaving the germline J gene to fill in the end. Additional DNA sequences in this sample encode the identical CDR3. The gene calls are TRBV5 and TRBJ2-2; D perhaps matches TRBD2 (6 bases). The CDR3 contains 15 residues. Germline values: CDR1 LGHNA, CDR2 YNLKQL (reference sequence). Trimming removed 0 bases from V and 4 bases from J, with 9 bases in between. The CDR3 DNA, read in part, is TGTGCCAGCAGCCAAGATGGGGGAGGCACCGGG. Encoded protein: CASSQDGGGTG. The complete CDR3 protein is CASSQDGGGTGQLYF.

This clone was recorded a few times. Mouse gene names apply. The CDR3 extends 4 residues past the end of the read, so its final part is completed from the germline J gene. The chain uses TRBV19 and TRBJ2-7, with 10 bases aligning to TRBD1. Germline-derived CDR1 and CDR2 are FNHDT and SITEND (reference sequence). The CDR3 is made up of 14 amino acids. CDR3: CASSRTGTGDEQYF. The sequenced part of the CDR3 DNA is TGTGCCAGCAGTAGAACCGGGACAGGGGAT.

With respect to this clone: Here the gene names and germline are mouse. The read stops 4 residues short of the end of the CDR3; the missing end is completed from the germline J gene. This rearrangement joins TRBV19 to TRBJ1-1; D is unresolved. There are 14 residues in the CDR3. V was clipped by 0 bases and J by 0 bases, with 6 bases between them. CDR1 and CDR2 (germline): FNHDT, SITEND (reference sequence). The sequenced CDR3 bases are TGTGCCAGCAGTATAGGTAGGGCAAACACA. Translated, it gives CASSIGRANT. The whole CDR3 region reads CASSIGRANTEVFF.

Concerning this clone itself: Gene names denote mouse genes. The CDR3 extends 4 residues past the end of the read, so its final part is completed from the germline J gene. Other DNA sequences in this sample translate to the same CDR3. The chain combines TRBV13-1 with TRBJ2-2; possibly TRBD1 for D (6 bases). The ends were cut back, 5 bases at V and 0 bases at J, with 11 bases in the middle. CDR3 length: 15 amino acids. The V gene's germline CDR1 is NSHNY and CDR2 SYGAGN. The CDR3 region is CASRPGQANTGQLYF. CDR3 bases read: TGTGCCAGCAGGCCGGGACAAGCAAACACCGGG.

This clone has only a few counts. Here the gene names and germline are mouse. In the same sample, other DNA sequences code for this CDR3. CDR3 amino acids: CASSPGQGGETLYF. The DNA read from the CDR3 is TGTGCCAGCAGTCCGGGACAGGGCGGAGAA. The V and J genes are TRBV5 and TRBJ2-3; TRBD1 matches 9 bases. From the germline J gene comes the end of the CDR3, since the read stops 4 residues before it. Germline values: CDR1 LGHNA, CDR2 YNLKQL (reference sequence). The CDR3 runs to 14 residues.

Worth noting for this clone: Genes here carry mouse names. The CDR3 here is CASSQQGALEAEQFF. CDR3 DNA (partial): TGTGCCAGCAGTCAACAGGGGGCGCTTGAGGCT. The V gene is TRBV19, the J gene TRBJ2-1; the match to TRBD1 covers 9 bases. The read terminates 4 residues before the CDR3 end, so the remaining end is supplied by the germline J gene. Looked up from germline, CDR1 is FNHDT and CDR2 is SITEND (reference sequence). The CDR3 sequence is 15 residues long.

This clone was seen a handful of times. Genes here carry mouse names. The sequence runs out 4 residues before the end of the CDR3; the remainder is reconstructed from the germline J gene. The rearrangement links TRBV19 to TRBJ2-5; D possibly corresponds to TRBD1 (6 bases). V lost 2 bases to trimming and J lost 1 base, with 8 bases between them. The CDR3 has 14 residues. In germline, CDR1 is FNHDT, CDR2 SITEND (reference sequence). CDR3 amino acids: CASSMAGDQDTQYF. The CDR3 bases that were read are TGTGCCAGCAGTATGGCAGGGGACCAAGAC.

In its sample, this clone was seen a few times. Genes here carry mouse names. The CDR3 goes on 4 residues after the read ends, and that part is filled in from the germline J gene. The chain uses TRBV1 and TRBJ2-7; TRBD2 aligns across 8 bases. Germline trimming cut 4 bases from V and 3 bases from J; bases unmatched to any gene: 2. The CDR3 contains 13 residues. Looked up from germline, CDR1 is NSQYPW and CDR2 is LRSPGD (reference sequence). CDR3 sequence reads: CTCSGGGLYEQYF. The sequenced CDR3 bases are TGCACCTGCAGTGGGGGGGGGCTCTAT.

Turning to this clone: With a much larger clone just one base away, this may be a read error. The listed genes are named as in mouse. The read ends 4 residues before the CDR3 terminus; that terminus is restored from the germline J gene. The chain couples TRBV19 to TRBJ2-2, with unresolved D. The CDR3 totals 13 residues. The V end lost 4 bases, the J end lost 0 bases, and 4 bases lay between the germline ends. Germline V gives CDR1 FNHDT, CDR2 SITEND (reference sequence). CDR3 sequence: CASSQTNTGQLYF. CDR3 DNA, as far as it was read: TGTGCCAGCAGTCAAACAAACACCGGG.

There are a few counts of this clone. All gene names here are mouse names. With the read ending 4 residues before the CDR3 end, the germline J gene is used to fill in that end. This chain uses TRBV17 with TRBJ1-2; D is uncertain. Germline V CDR1 and CDR2: MNHDT, YYDKIL. Trimming left V 3 bases short and J 0 bases short, with 8 bases between. The CDR3 has 14 amino acids. CDR3 protein: CASSRLGANSDYTF. The part of the CDR3 DNA that was read is TGTGCTAGCAGTAGGCTGGGCGCAAACTCC.

Concerning this clone: The genes are named according to mouse. Read coverage stops 4 residues before the CDR3 terminus; the germline J gene supplies the remainder. The genes are TRBV5 and TRBJ2-5; 7 bases are a match to TRBD1. The V and J ends lost 0 bases and 3 bases, in that order; junction bases with no gene match: 6. This CDR3 region has 16 residues. Germline V lookup: CDR1 LGHNA, CDR2 YNLKQL (reference sequence). The DNA read from the CDR3 is TGTGCCAGCAGCCAAGAAGGCGGGACAGAACAAGAC. It is translated as CASSQEGGTEQD. The CDR3 reads in full as CASSQEGGTEQDTQYF.

With regard to this clone: Gene names denote mouse genes. The read ends 4 residues before the CDR3 terminus; that terminus is restored from the germline J gene. The sample carries other DNA sequences with the same CDR3. The V and J genes are TRBV31 and TRBJ2-1; 10 nucleotides align to TRBD1. The V gene's germline CDR1 is GKSSPN and CDR2 SITVG. V lost 0 bases, J lost 3 bases, and 2 bases stayed unmatched. The CDR3 contains 15 residues. The DNA read from the CDR3 is TGTGCCTGGAGTCTACGGACAGGGGGCTATGCT. Translated: CAWSLRTGGYA. The CDR3 in its entirety is CAWSLRTGGYAEQFF.

Worth noting for this clone: Mouse names are used for the genes. The read ends 4 residues shy of where the CDR3 ends; the end is completed using the germline J gene. Different DNA sequences within this sample yield the same CDR3. The rearrangement joins TRBV19 to TRBJ2-1, with TRBD2 matching 13 bases. The trim removed 5 bases at V and 1 base at J, leaving 3 bases unmatched. The germline gives CDR1 FNHDT, CDR2 SITEND (reference sequence). This CDR3 region has 16 residues. CDR3 DNA (partial): TGTGCCAGCAGCCGGGACTGGGGGGGGAACTATGCT. Translating it yields CASSRDWGGNYA. The CDR3 reads in full as CASSRDWGGNYAEQFF.

This clone was detected only a few times. Gene labels here are mouse ones. Read data end 4 residues before the CDR3 end; the end is taken from the germline J gene. The sample contains more than one DNA sequence encoding this CDR3. The chain has TRBV31 and TRBJ1-2, with 9 nucleotides matching TRBD1. Germline CDR1 reads GKSSPN; CDR2 reads SITVG. Losses at the gene ends were 3 bases for V and 3 bases for J; bases not matched to a gene: 2. The CDR3 totals 13 residues. CDR3 bases read: TGTGCCTGGAGAACAGGGGGCGACTCC. It yields the protein CAWRTGGDS. The CDR3, in full, reads CAWRTGGDSDYTF.

This clone was counted between two and nine times. Genes and germline come from the mouse. The read ends 4 residues early relative to the CDR3; the germline J gene fills the gap. This sequence joins TRBV5 and TRBJ2-7; 10 bases are shared with TRBD1. CDR1 is LGHNA, CDR2 YNLKQL, per germline (reference sequence). CDR3 size: 15 residues. Here the CDR3 reads CASSPQGTGEYEQYF. CDR3 DNA, as far as it was read: TGTGCCAGCAGCCCTCAAGGGACAGGGGAATAT.

A few counts support this clone. Gene names follow the mouse nomenclature. This same CDR3 is encoded by further DNA sequences in the sample. CDR3 loop: CASSDRGDEQYF. CDR3 bases read: TGTGCCAGCAGTGACAGGGGAGAT. The chain employs TRBV13-1 and TRBJ2-7; D possibly corresponds to TRBD1 (6 bases). The observed sequence ends 4 residues before the CDR3 terminus, with the missing tail filled in from the germline J gene. The CDR3 length is 12 residues. Germline-derived CDR1 and CDR2 are NSHNY and SYGAGN.

A word on this clone: Genes and germline come from the mouse. CDR3 region: CASGPPWGTSYEQYF. The CDR3 DNA, read in part, is TGTGCCAGCGGCCCCCCCTGGGGGACCTCCTAT. The chain couples TRBV13-2 to TRBJ2-7, with 7 bases matching TRBD2. The read halts 4 residues ahead of the CDR3 end, with the missing end drawn from the germline J gene. The CDR3 contains 15 residues. V dropped 5 bases and J dropped 0; count of bases not matched to a gene: 8. Germline V gene lookup returns CDR1 NNHNN and CDR2 SYGAGS (reference sequence).